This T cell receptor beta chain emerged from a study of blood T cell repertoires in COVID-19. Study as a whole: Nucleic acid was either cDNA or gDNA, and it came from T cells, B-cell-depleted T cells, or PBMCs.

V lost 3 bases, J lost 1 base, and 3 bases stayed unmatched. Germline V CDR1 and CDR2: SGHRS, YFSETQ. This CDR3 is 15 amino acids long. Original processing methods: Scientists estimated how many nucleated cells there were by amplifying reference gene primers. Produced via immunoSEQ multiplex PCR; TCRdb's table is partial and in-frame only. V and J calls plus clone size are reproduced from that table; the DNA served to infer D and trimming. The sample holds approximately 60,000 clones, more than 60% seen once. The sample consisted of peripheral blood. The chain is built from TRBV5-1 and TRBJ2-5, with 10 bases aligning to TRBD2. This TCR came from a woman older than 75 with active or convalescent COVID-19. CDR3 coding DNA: TGCGCCAGCAGCTCGGGACTAGCGATCCAAGAGACCCAGTACTTC. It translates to CASSSGLAIQETQYF.